One and the same sample provided the 23 T cell receptor beta chains below, sequenced in a study of blood T cell repertoires in COVID-19 (dated by TCRdb to 2018 to 2021). To prepare the library, the immunoSEQ multiplex PCR assay was applied. As stored in TCRdb, this immuneACCESS dataset retains in-frame rearrangements with V and J assigned. A fraction of the clones does not appear; measured against another copy, unresolved V genes explain less than half of the discrepancy, and the remainder lacks a known reason. Recorded for this sample are approximately 100,000 clones; roughly 90% of them occurred a single time. The ten largest clonotypes hold 0.85% to 1% of the sample. The material sequenced was peripheral blood. The receptors were gathered from a man in his 60s with acute or convalescent COVID-19.

CDR3 protein: CASSEGSTDTQYF. The DNA of the CDR3 is TGTGCCAGCAGTGAGGGCAGCACAGATACGCAGTATTTT. This chain joins TRBV6-4 and TRBJ2-3; D gene unclear. The V end was cut by 3 bases, the J end by 0 bases, with 4 bases between. CDR3 length: 13 residues. Germline V lookup: CDR1 MRHNA, CDR2 SNTAGT.

V gene TRBV2 combines with J gene TRBJ2-1; 10 bases agree with TRBD2. The ends lost 1 base at V and 6 bases at J; junction bases unmatched: 6. The germline CDR1 and CDR2 sequences are SNHLY and FYNNEI. CDR3 length: 16 amino acids. CDR3 DNA: TGTGCCAGCAGTGAAGATAGCGGGAGGAACCCCAATGAGCAGTTCTTC. Residues: CASSEDSGRNPNEQFF.

The V call is TRBV7-8, the J call TRBJ1-2; 10 nucleotides line up with TRBD1. Germline assignment: CDR1 SGHVS and CDR2 FQNEAQ. With V trimmed by 3 bases and J by 0 bases, 7 bases remained unmatched. The CDR3 runs 17 residues. CDR3 protein: CASSFLGQGTSNYGYTF. DNA for the CDR3: TGTGCCAGCAGCTTTCTGGGACAGGGGACCTCTAACTATGGCTACACCTTC.

The chain carries TRBV27 and TRBJ1-6, with TRBD1 matching over 10 bases. J gave up 9 bases and V 2 bases, and 4 bases lay outside the gene matches. The CDR3 covers 15 residues. Germline V gives CDR1 MNHEY, CDR2 SMNVEV (reference sequence). CDR3 in amino acids: CASSLRGQGPSPLHF. The CDR3 DNA reads TGTGCCAGCAGTTTAAGGGGACAGGGGCCTTCACCCCTCCACTTT.

V and J are TRBV5-1 and TRBJ2-3; no clear D gene. V was trimmed by 1 base and J by 2 bases, leaving 11 bases between them. There are 15 residues in the CDR3. Germline lookup yields CDR1 SGHRS and CDR2 YFSETQ. CDR3 sequence: CASSLSRSPTDTQYF. The CDR3 bases are TGCGCCAGCAGCTTGTCGCGAAGCCCCACAGATACGCAGTATTTT.

The chain couples TRBV19 to TRBJ1-5; 9 bases are shared with TRBD1. The CDR3 length is 14 residues. CDR1 and CDR2 (germline): LNHDA, SQIVND (reference sequence). The junction had 3 bases not matched to a gene; V was cut back by 5 bases and J by 4 bases. CDR3 nucleotides: TGTGCCAGTAGTTCACAGGGGGCTAATCAGCCCCAGCATTTT. Protein: CASSSQGANQPQHF.

The rearrangement uses TRBV14 and TRBJ2-1, with TRBD2 as a possible D gene (5 bases). Germline CDR1 is SGHDN and CDR2 is FVKESK. CDR3 length: 15 amino acids. The V end was cut by 4 bases, the J end by 4 bases, with 14 bases between. The CDR3 DNA reads TGTGCCAGCAGCCCCTGGGAGAATGGGTACAATGAGCAGTTCTTC. Protein sequence: CASSPWENGYNEQFF.

The V and J genes are TRBV30 and TRBJ1-1, with a weak D call TRBD1 (6 bases). Germline CDR1 is GTSNPN and CDR2 is SVGIG (reference sequence). The CDR3 totals 15 residues. V lost 2 bases and J lost 2, with 15 bases in between. CDR3 region: CAWSQGSAYNTEAFF. CDR3 sequence (DNA): TGTGCCTGGAGTCAGGGGTCAGCTTATAACACTGAAGCTTTCTTT.

The rearrangement links TRBV7-3 to TRBJ2-2, with D hard to call. Germline V gene sequence: CDR1 SGHTA, CDR2 FQGTGA. The CDR3 sequence is 13 residues long. Deletions cut 6 bases from V and 4 bases from J, with 9 bases between. CDR3: CASSSVTTGELFF. In DNA, the CDR3 is TGTGCCAGCAGTTCGGTCACCACCGGGGAGCTGTTTTTT.

This rearrangement joins TRBV5-1 to TRBJ2-7, with a tentative D call TRBD1 (6 bases). The CDR3 is 16 residues long. CDR1 is SGHRS, CDR2 YFSETQ, per germline. V was pared by 4 bases and J by 0 bases, with 17 bases between. The CDR3 here is CASSLGGGAFSYEQYF. The CDR3 bases are TGCGCCAGCAGCCTCGGTGGGGGCGCCTTCTCCTACGAGCAGTACTTC. Combining the CDR3 with reference TRBV5-1 and TRBJ2-7 gives the whole variable domain KAGVTQTPRYLIKTRGQQVTLSCSPISGHRSVSWYQQTPGQGLQFLFEYFSETQRNKGNFPGRFSGRQFSNSRSEMNVSTLELGDSALYLCASSLGGGAFSYEQYFGPGTRLTVT.

The chain is built from TRBV2 and TRBJ1-1, with TRBD1 as a possible D gene (6 bases). CDR1 is SNHLY and CDR2 is FYNNEI in the germline V gene. The ends were cut back, 7 bases at V and 5 bases at J, with 14 bases in the middle. The CDR3 has 13 amino acids. The CDR3 sequence is CASIFAQGTEAFF. The CDR3 DNA reads TGTGCCAGCATCTTCGCGCAGGGGACTGAAGCTTTCTTT.

This chain connects TRBV7-8 to TRBJ1-1; D remains ambiguous. The germline V gene encodes CDR1 SGHVS and CDR2 FQNEAQ. The CDR3 runs 14 residues. The V gene lost 2 bases and the J gene lost 6 bases, with 13 bases spanning the gap. The CDR3 DNA follows: TGTGCCAGCAGCTTACGGAGTGGAAGCGCTGAAGCTTTCTTT. The encoded protein is CASSLRSGSAEAFF.

A single count supports this clone. This chain connects TRBV6-2 or TRBV6-3 to TRBJ1-6, with TRBD1 matching over 7 bases. Germline V CDR1 and CDR2: MNHEY, SVGEGT. This CDR3 contains 19 residues. With 6 bases clipped from V and 0 bases from J, the junction kept 14 bases outside the gene matches. CDR3 amino acids: CASSPRRGLGSSYNSPLHF. In nucleotides, the CDR3 is TGTGCCAGCAGCCCTCGAAGGGGGCTTGGGAGCTCCTATAATTCACCCCTCCACTTT.

The chain employs TRBV6-6 and TRBJ1-2; 10 bases match TRBD1. Germline assignment: CDR1 MNHNY and CDR2 SVGAGI (reference sequence). The V segment lost 4 bases and the J segment 6 bases; nucleotides outside the gene matches: 8. The CDR3 runs to 15 residues. This chain's CDR3 is CASSSTGTGVDGYTF. Here the CDR3 DNA reads TGTGCCAGCAGTTCGACCGGGACAGGGGTGGATGGCTACACCTTC.

The chain carries TRBV5-1 and TRBJ1-1; TRBD1 agrees at 7 bases. Germline assignment: CDR1 SGHRS and CDR2 YFSETQ. J was trimmed by 0 bases and V by 4 bases; bases with no gene match: 3. The CDR3 is 14 residues long. CDR3 nucleotides: TGCGCCAGCAGCCCCGGGACAGTGAACACTGAAGCTTTCTTT. It codes for CASSPGTVNTEAFF.

The chain has TRBV7-2 and TRBJ2-2; 8 nucleotides align to TRBD1. Germline CDR1 SGHTA, CDR2 FQGNSA. The CDR3 is made up of 16 amino acids. V dropped 4 bases and J dropped 5; count of bases not matched to a gene: 9. CDR3 sequence (DNA): TGTGCCAGCAGCTCCTACCAGGGGGCGGGTACCGGGGAGCTGTTTTTT. Amino acid sequence: CASSSYQGAGTGELFF.

This chain connects TRBV10-3 to TRBJ2-3, with D perhaps matching TRBD2 (7 bases). CDR1 and CDR2 from the germline V gene are ENHRY and SYGVKD. Trimming took off 1 base at V and 2 bases at J, with 10 bases between the two ends. The CDR3 loop spans 15 amino acids. CDR3 sequence: CAISEWGGATDTQYF. The DNA for the CDR3 is TGTGCCATCAGTGAGTGGGGGGGCGCCACAGATACGCAGTATTTT.

J is TRBJ2-2 and V is TRBV7-8, with D possibly being TRBD1 (6 bases). V shed 7 bases and J shed 0 bases, with 12 bases lying between them. The CDR3 covers 15 residues. Per germline, CDR1 SGHVS and CDR2 FQNEAQ. The CDR3 bases are TGTGCCAGCATCCCAGGGGTCCCGAACACCGGGGAGCTGTTTTTT. Protein product: CASIPGVPNTGELFF.

The CDR3 loop is CASIPTGVNQPQHF. The DNA for the CDR3 is TGTGCCAGCATCCCGACAGGGGTCAATCAGCCCCAGCATTTT. The chain carries TRBV6-5 and TRBJ1-5, with TRBD1 identical over 8 bases. The junction had 5 bases not matched to a gene; V was cut back by 7 bases and J by 3 bases. This CDR3 has 14 residues. Germline V CDR1 and CDR2: MNHEY, SVGAGI.

The chain employs TRBV2 and TRBJ2-2, with 10 nucleotides matching TRBD1. Germline CDR1 reads SNHLY; CDR2 reads FYNNEI. This CDR3 has 16 amino acids. Germline trimming cut 5 bases from V and 0 bases from J; bases unmatched to any gene: 3. CDR3 in DNA: TGTGCCAGCAGTTTTGGGACAGGGGCGAACACCGGGGAGCTGTTTTTT. Amino acid sequence: CASSFGTGANTGELFF.

The chain links TRBV4-1 to TRBJ2-5; 12 bases agree with TRBD1. This CDR3 is 15 amino acids long. Looked up from germline, CDR1 is MGHRA and CDR2 is YSYEKL. The ends lost 4 bases at V and 1 base at J; junction bases unmatched: 1. CDR3 sequence reads: CASSRGQGAQETQYF. Written as DNA, the CDR3 is TGCGCCAGCAGCCGGGGACAGGGGGCCCAAGAGACCCAGTACTTC.

This clone has only one observation. This chain connects TRBV14 to TRBJ2-7; D ambiguous. Germline V CDR1 and CDR2: SGHDN, FVKESK. CDR3 length: 13 residues. V shed 0 bases and J shed 6 bases, with 9 bases lying between them. CDR3 protein: CASSQDRGAEQYV. CDR3 coding DNA: TGTGCCAGCAGCCAAGATCGAGGAGCCGAGCAGTACGTC.

The rearrangement links TRBV18 to TRBJ2-5; D is ambiguous. The ends were cut back, 0 bases at V and 5 bases at J, with 4 bases in the middle. The CDR3 length is 12 residues. The V gene's germline CDR1 is KGHSH and CDR2 LQKENI. CDR3 nucleotide sequence: TGTGCCAGCTCACCACCGGGCGAGACCCAGTACTTC. Translation gives CASSPPGETQYF.